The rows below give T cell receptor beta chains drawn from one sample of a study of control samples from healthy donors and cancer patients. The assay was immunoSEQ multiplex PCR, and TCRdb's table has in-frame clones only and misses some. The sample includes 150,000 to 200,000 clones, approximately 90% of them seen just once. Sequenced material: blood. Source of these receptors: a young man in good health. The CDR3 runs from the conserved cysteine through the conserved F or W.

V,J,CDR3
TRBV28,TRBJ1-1,CASSFRITEAFF
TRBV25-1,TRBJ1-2,CASSDRRANLYGYTF
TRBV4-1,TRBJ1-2,CASSQEPRAQLGYTF
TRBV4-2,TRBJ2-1,CASSQLTSGYNEQFF
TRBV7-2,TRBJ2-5,CASSLARGGGRQETQYF
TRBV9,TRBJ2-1,CASSVAIASGSQDEQFF
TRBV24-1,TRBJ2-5,CATMSQETQYF
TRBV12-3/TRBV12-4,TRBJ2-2,CASSLRVPGELFF
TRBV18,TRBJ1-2,CASSRDRSGYTF
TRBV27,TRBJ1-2,CASSLSRDKGGYTF
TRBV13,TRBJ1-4,CASSLSGVGEKLFF
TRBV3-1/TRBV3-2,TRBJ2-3,CASSQDLRGDTQYF
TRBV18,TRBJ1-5,CASSPSAGRNQPQHF
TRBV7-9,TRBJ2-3,CASSLAGGGDTQYF
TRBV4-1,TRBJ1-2,CASSPIVLNRGANYGYTF
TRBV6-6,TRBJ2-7,CASTRDTYYEQYF
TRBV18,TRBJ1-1,CASSPQGTEAFF